This T cell receptor (beta chain) comes out of a study of esophageal squamous cell carcinoma under preoperative chemotherapy. Across the study: Both tumor-infiltrating lymphocytes and peripheral blood T cells had their TCR repertoires profiled. Study-level points and caveats: After chemotherapy, TCR diversity rose significantly in peripheral T cells but not in tumor-infiltrating lymphocytes. After paclitaxel-nedaplatin, abundant clones were more likely to contract than amplify.

Worth noting for this clonotype: What it binds is unknown.

Germline V gives CDR1 SSHAT, CDR2 FNYEAQ (reference sequence). The CDR3 has 16 residues. V lost 2 bases and J 11 bases, leaving 24 bases between the germline ends. Regarding time point: after preoperative PTX-NDP chemotherapy. Paclitaxel-nedaplatin chemotherapy was given to patients ahead of their surgery. TCRdb independently ran MiXCR on the PCR reads; one entry per CDR3 protein. The data show some 30,000 distinct CDR3 sequences, around 50% seen once. This rearrangement joins TRBV7-7 to TRBJ2-5; D remains unclear. Sample collection occurred from a patient given preoperative chemotherapy. The source of this sequence is a human donor with esophageal squamous cell carcinoma. The donor label of this sample is uncertain. This chain's CDR3 is CASSLSLDDLHNEQYF. The CDR3 DNA is TGTGCCAGCAGCTTATCGTTAGACGATTTACACAATGAGCAGTACTTC.